This record covers a single TCR beta chain. The sample belongs to a study of blood T cell repertoires in COVID-19. Study background: Specimens from acute and convalescent COVID-19 originated in the United States, Italy and Spain. Nucleic acid was either cDNA or gDNA, and it came from T cells, B-cell-depleted T cells, or PBMCs.

The CDR3 has 15 residues. Germline values: CDR1 SGHRS, CDR2 YFSETQ. After removal of 4 bases from V and 3 bases from J, the junction contained 7 bases not matched to a gene. Original data processing: Amplification with reference gene primers provided the estimates of nucleated cell counts. Sequencing used immunoSEQ multiplex PCR; TCRdb keeps in-frame clones, though not all of them. V and J calls and clone size are as listed in that table; D and trimming were resolved from the DNA. The sample holds fewer than 65,000 clones, around 87% seen once. The rearrangement links TRBV5-1 to TRBJ2-1, with TRBD1 matching 7 bases. Sequenced: peripheral blood. This sequence was found in a man between 60 and 70 years old with acute or convalescent COVID-19. In DNA form, the CDR3 reads TGCGCCAGCAGCCTGACCGGGACAGACTACAATGAGCAGTTCTTC. It yields the protein CASSLTGTDYNEQFF.